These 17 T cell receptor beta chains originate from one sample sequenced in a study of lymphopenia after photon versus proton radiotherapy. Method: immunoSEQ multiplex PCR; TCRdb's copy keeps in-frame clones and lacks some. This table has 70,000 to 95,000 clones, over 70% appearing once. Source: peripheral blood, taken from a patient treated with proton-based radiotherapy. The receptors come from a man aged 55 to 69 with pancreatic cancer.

The CDR3 reads CASSIGHQTYGYTF. The CDR3 coding sequence is TGTGCCAGCAGTATCGGACACCAGACCTATGGCTACACCTTC. V is TRBV27 and J is TRBJ1-2; D possibly corresponds to TRBD1 (5 bases). The germline gives CDR1 MNHEY, CDR2 SMNVEV (reference sequence). Trimming took off 5 bases at V and 4 bases at J, with 14 bases between the two ends. This CDR3 region has 14 residues.

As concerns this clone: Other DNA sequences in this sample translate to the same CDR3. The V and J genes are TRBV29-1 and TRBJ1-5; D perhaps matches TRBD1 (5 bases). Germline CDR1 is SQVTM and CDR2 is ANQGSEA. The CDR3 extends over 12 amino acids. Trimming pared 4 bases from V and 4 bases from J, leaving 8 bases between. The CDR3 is CSVGGGNQPQHF. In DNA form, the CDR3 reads TGCAGCGTTGGTGGGGGGAATCAGCCCCAGCATTTT.

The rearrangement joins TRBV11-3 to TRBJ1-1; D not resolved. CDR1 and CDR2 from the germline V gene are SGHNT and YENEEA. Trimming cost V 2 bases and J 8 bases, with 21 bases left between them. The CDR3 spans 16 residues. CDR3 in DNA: TGTGCCAGCAGCTTAAATGTGGGAGTCGGTAGGGAAGAAGCTTTCTTT. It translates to CASSLNVGVGREEAFF.

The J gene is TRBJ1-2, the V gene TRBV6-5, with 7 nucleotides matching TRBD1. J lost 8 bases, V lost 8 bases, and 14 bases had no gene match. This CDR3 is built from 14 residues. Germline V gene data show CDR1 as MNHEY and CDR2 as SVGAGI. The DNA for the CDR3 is TGTGCCAGCTACGCGGGACAGCCTGTGAGGGGCTACACCTTC. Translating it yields CASYAGQPVRGYTF.

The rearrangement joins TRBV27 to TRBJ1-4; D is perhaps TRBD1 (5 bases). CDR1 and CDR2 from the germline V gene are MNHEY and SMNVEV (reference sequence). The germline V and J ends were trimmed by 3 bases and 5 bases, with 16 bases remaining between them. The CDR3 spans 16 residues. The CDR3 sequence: CASSLDGTGLNEKLFF. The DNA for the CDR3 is TGTGCCAGCAGTTTGGACGGTACAGGCTTAAATGAAAAACTGTTTTTT. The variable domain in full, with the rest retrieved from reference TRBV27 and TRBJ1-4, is EAQVTQNPRYLITVTGKKLTVTCSQNMNHEYMSWYRQDPGLGLRQIYYSMNVEVTDKGDVPEGYKVSRKEKRNFPLILESPSPNQTSLYFCASSLDGTGLNEKLFFGSGTQLSVL.

This CDR3 reads CASSPRARAAETQYF. In nucleotides, the CDR3 is TGTGCCAGCAGTCCCCGGGCCAGGGCGGCTGAGACCCAGTACTTC. V usage is TRBV28 and J usage is TRBJ2-5; the D gene is possibly TRBD1 (5 bases). This CDR3 region has 15 residues. CDR1 MDHEN and CDR2 SYDVKM come from the germline V gene. Trimming took off 5 bases at V and 5 bases at J, with 18 bases between the two ends.

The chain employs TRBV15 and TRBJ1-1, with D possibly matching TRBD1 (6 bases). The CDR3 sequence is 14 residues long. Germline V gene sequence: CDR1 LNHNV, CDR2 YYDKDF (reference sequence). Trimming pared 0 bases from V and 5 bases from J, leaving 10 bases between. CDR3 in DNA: TGTGCCACCAGCAGAGATGTTAGGGGGACTGAAGCTTTCTTT. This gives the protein CATSRDVRGTEAFF.

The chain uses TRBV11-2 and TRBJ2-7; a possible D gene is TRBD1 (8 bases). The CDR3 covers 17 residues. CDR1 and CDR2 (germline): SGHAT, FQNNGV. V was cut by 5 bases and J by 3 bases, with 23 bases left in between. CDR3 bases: TGTGCCAGCAGCGCGCGGGGGATCGGACAGGGTAACTACGAGCAGTACTTC. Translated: CASSARGIGQGNYEQYF.

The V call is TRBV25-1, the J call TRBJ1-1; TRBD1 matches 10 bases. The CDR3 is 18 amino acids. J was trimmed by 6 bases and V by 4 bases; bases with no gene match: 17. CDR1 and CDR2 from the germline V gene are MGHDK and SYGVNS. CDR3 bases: TGTGCCAGCAGTGCTTCCGGGACAGGGGTGGTAAGAGGGGCTGAAGCTTTCTTT. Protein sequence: CASSASGTGVVRGAEAFF.

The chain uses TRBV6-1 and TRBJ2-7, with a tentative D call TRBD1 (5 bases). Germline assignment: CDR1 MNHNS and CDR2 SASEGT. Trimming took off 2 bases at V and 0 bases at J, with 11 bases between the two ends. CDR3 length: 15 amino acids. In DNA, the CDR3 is TGTGCCAGCAGTGAACGATTAGGGGCCTCCTACGAGCAGTACTTC. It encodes CASSERLGASYEQYF.

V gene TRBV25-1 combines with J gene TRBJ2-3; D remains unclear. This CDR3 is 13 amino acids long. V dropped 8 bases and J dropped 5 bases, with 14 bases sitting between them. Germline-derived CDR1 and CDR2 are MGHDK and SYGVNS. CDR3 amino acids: CASRMGLVDTQYF. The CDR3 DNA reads TGTGCCAGCCGGATGGGGTTAGTAGATACGCAGTATTTT.

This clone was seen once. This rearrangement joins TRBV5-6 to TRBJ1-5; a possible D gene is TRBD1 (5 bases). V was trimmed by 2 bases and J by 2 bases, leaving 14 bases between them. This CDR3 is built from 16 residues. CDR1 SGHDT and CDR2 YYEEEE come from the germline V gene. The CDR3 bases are TGTGCCAGCAGCTTCGGGAGGGGCAGGGGCAATCAGCCCCAGCATTTT. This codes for CASSFGRGRGNQPQHF.

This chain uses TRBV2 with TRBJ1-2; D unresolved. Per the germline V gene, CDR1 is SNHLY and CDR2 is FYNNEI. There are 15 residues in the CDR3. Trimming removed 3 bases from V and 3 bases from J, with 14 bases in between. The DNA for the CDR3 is TGTGCCAGCAGTGATTTTCGGGGTTCATACTATGGCTACACCTTC. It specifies CASSDFRGSYYGYTF.

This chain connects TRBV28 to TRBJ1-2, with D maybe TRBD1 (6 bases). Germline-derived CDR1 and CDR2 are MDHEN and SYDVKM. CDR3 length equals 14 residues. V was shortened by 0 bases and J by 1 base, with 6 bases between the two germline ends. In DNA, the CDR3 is TGTGCCAGCAGTTTATGGGACAGTAACTATGGCTACACCTTC. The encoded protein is CASSLWDSNYGYTF.

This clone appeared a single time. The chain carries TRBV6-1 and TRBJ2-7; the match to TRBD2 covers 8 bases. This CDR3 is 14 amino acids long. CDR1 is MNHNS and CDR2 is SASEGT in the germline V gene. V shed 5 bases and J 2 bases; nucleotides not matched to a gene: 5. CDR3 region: CASSKREWAYEQYF. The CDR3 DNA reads TGTGCCAGCAGTAAGCGGGAGTGGGCCTACGAGCAGTACTTC.

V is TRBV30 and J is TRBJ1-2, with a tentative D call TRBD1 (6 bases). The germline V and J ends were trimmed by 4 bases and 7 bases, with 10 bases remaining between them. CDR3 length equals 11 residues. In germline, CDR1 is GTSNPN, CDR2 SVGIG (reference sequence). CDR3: CAWTGARGYTF. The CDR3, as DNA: TGTGCCTGGACGGGGGCGCGTGGCTACACCTTC.

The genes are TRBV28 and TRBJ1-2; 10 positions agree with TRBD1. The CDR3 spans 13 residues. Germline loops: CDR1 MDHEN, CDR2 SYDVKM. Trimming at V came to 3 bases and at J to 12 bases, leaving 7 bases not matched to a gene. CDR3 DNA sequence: TGTGCCAGCAGTTTTAACAGACAGGGGGCTAACACCTTC. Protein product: CASSFNRQGANTF.